A single sample gave rise to the 25 T cell receptor beta chains below, sequenced in a study of T cells in Graves' hyperthyroidism and ophthalmopathy. Amplification of TCR beta CDR3 regions was performed using RNA transcripts as template. With the HTBI primer set, the TCR CDR3 went through a first round of RT-PCR. TCRdb ran MiXCR on the multiplex PCR reads and lists one entry per CDR3 protein. This table has 550,000 to 600,000 distinct CDR3 sequences, roughly a sixth appearing once. Sequencing was performed on blood. The receptors were sampled from a woman under 30 with Graves' hyperthyroidism.

In the case of this clonotype: At one boundary the junction diverges from the germline segment, which might be a read error. The rearrangement uses TRBV20-1 and TRBJ1-5, with no clear D. CDR3 length: 13 amino acids. Germline V gene data show CDR1 as DFQATT and CDR2 as SNEGSKA (reference sequence). The CDR3 nucleotides read TGCAGTGCTAGAGATAATAGCAATCAGCCCCGGCATTTT. Its protein product is CSARDNSNQPRHF.

The chain links TRBV6-2 or TRBV6-3 to TRBJ1-1, with D tentatively TRBD1 (5 bases). Germline CDR1 MNHEY, CDR2 SVGEGT. The CDR3 covers 13 residues. Between the trimmed V and J ends, which lost 7 bases and 2 bases, there was a span of 11 bases. The CDR3 coding sequence is TGTGCCAGCATCAACGGGGGAAACACTGAAGCTTTCTTT. Translating it yields CASINGGNTEAFF.

With respect to this clonotype: One junction end does not reproduce the germline sequence, and a read error may be involved. The rearrangement links TRBV11-2 to TRBJ2-1; D may be TRBD1 (6 bases). The germline gives CDR1 SGHAT, CDR2 FQNNGV. The CDR3 extends over 17 amino acids. The CDR3 region is CARSPSTGRPPYNEQFF. DNA of the CDR3: TGTGCCCGCAGCCCCAGCACAGGGAGACCTCCCTACAATGAGCAGTTCTTC.

In its sample, this clonotype was seen a few times. The chain employs TRBV20-1 and TRBJ1-1; D possibly corresponds to TRBD1 (6 bases). Germline CDR1 is DFQATT and CDR2 is SNEGSKA (reference sequence). The CDR3 is made up of 14 amino acids. V was trimmed by 6 bases and J by 5 bases, leaving 19 bases between them. CDR3 amino acids: CSAPQSLGATEAFF. Here the CDR3 DNA reads TGCAGTGCCCCACAAAGTTTGGGGGCAACTGAAGCTTTCTTT.

The chain employs TRBV6-2 or TRBV6-3 and TRBJ1-1; TRBD1 is a possible D gene (5 bases). The V end lost 0 bases, the J end lost 9 bases, and 14 bases lay between the germline ends. The CDR3 is 14 residues long. Germline CDR1 and CDR2: MNHEY and SVGEGT. The chain's CDR3 is CASSYSVRDVKAFF. CDR3 DNA sequence: TGTGCCAGCAGTTACTCTGTTCGGGACGTAAAAGCTTTCTTT.

This clonotype was counted at least ten times. This chain uses TRBV11-2 with TRBJ2-1; D is ambiguous. The CDR3 covers 15 residues. V lost 2 bases, J lost 3 bases, and 11 bases lay in between. Germline CDR1 is SGHAT and CDR2 is FQNNGV. CDR3 loop: CASSLYGNSYNEQFF. The CDR3 DNA reads as TGTGCCAGCAGCTTATATGGTAACAGCTACAATGAGCAGTTCTTC.

The chain carries TRBV7-2 and TRBJ2-1; D gene ambiguous. The germline CDR1 and CDR2 sequences are SGHTA and FQGNSA. V was pared by 2 bases and J by 0 bases, with 17 bases between. The CDR3 runs 18 residues. Here the CDR3 reads CASSLLGPGRSSYNEQFF. The CDR3 region has the DNA TGTGCCAGCAGCTTACTCGGGCCCGGGCGAAGCTCCTACAATGAGCAGTTCTTC.

This chain uses TRBV24-1 with TRBJ2-1; 10 nucleotides agree with TRBD1. V shed 2 bases, J shed 7 bases, and the junction held 13 bases outside the gene matches. The length of the CDR3 is 18 residues. The V gene's germline CDR1 is KGHDR and CDR2 SFDVKD. Here the CDR3 reads CATSDSAGTGVVRNEQFF. The CDR3 coding sequence is TGTGCCACCAGTGATTCTGCCGGGACAGGGGTGGTTCGGAATGAGCAGTTCTTC.

The CDR3 loop reads CASSPLVTSEQFF. The DNA for the CDR3 is TGCGCCAGCAGCCCCCTCGTCACTAGTGAGCAGTTCTTC. This rearrangement joins TRBV4-3 to TRBJ2-1; D is perhaps TRBD2 (5 bases). This CDR3 spans 13 amino acids. V lost 4 bases and J lost 9, with 13 bases in between. Germline loops: CDR1 LGHNA, CDR2 YSLEER.

The V gene is TRBV24-1, the J gene TRBJ2-1, with D perhaps assigned TRBD1 or TRBD2 (5 bases each). Per germline, CDR1 KGHDR and CDR2 SFDVKD. The CDR3 length is 14 residues. The V and J ends lost 4 bases and 4 bases respectively, with 10 bases between them. CDR3 region: CATSEGTAYNEQFF. As DNA, the CDR3 is TGTGCCACCAGTGAGGGGACGGCTTACAATGAGCAGTTCTTC.

This clonotype has more than one count but fewer than ten. The chain couples TRBV6-2 or TRBV6-3 to TRBJ1-1, with no clear D. The CDR3 spans 13 residues. V lost 0 bases to trimming and J lost 7 bases, with 9 bases between them. The germline V gene encodes CDR1 MNHEY and CDR2 SVGEGT. CDR3 sequence: CASSYSTRIEAFF. The DNA for the CDR3 is TGTGCCAGCAGTTACTCGACCCGAATTGAAGCTTTCTTT.

This rearrangement joins TRBV3-1 to TRBJ1-6; 11 positions match TRBD1. Unmatched junction bases numbered 4, after V lost 1 base and J lost 8 bases. This CDR3 comprises 16 residues. Per the germline V gene, CDR1 is LGHDT and CDR2 is YNNKEL (reference sequence). The CDR3 DNA reads as TGTGCCAGCAGCCAAGGGTGGGGACAGGGGGATTCACCCCTCCACTTT. It translates to CASSQGWGQGDSPLHF. Filled out from reference TRBV3-1 and TRBJ1-6, the complete variable domain reads DTAVSQTPKYLVTQMGNDKSIKCEQNLGHDTMYWYKQDSKKFLKIMFSYNNKELIINETVPNRFSPKSPDKAHLNLHINSLELGDSAVYFCASSQGWGQGDSPLHFGNGTRLTVT.

This clonotype occurred many times. V and J are TRBV18 and TRBJ2-5, with D possibly TRBD2 on 5 matching bases. Germline values: CDR1 KGHSH, CDR2 LQKENI. The length of the CDR3 is 13 residues. V lost 2 bases and J lost 3, with 7 bases in between. CDR3 bases: TGTGCCAGCTCACCATTGGGAGAAGAGACCCAGTACTTC. Amino acids: CASSPLGEETQYF.

The rearrangement joins TRBV19 to TRBJ1-6; the D is unclear. Trimming took off 5 bases at V and 0 bases at J, with 8 bases between the two ends. This CDR3 has 15 amino acids. Germline lookup yields CDR1 LNHDA and CDR2 SQIVND (reference sequence). Here the CDR3 reads CASSLASSYNSPLHF. The CDR3 DNA reads TGTGCCAGTAGTTTGGCTAGCTCCTATAATTCACCCCTCCACTTT.

This clonotype was seen a few times. CDR3 coding DNA: TGTGCCAGCCGACTAAGCGGGGCCCAAGAGACCCAGTACTTC. This gives the protein CASRLSGAQETQYF. The V call is TRBV2, the J call TRBJ2-5, with 7 bases fitting TRBD2. This CDR3 has 14 residues. The V and J ends lost 8 bases and 1 base, in that order; junction bases with no gene match: 7. Germline loops: CDR1 SNHLY, CDR2 FYNNEI.

This clonotype appeared many times. V usage is TRBV7-8 and J usage is TRBJ1-2, with D possibly TRBD1 on 5 matching bases. With 5 bases removed from V and 6 bases from J, the gap between germline ends came to 13 bases. Germline V CDR1 and CDR2: SGHVS, FQNEAQ. The CDR3 loop spans 13 amino acids. In nucleotides, the CDR3 is TGTGCCAGCAGCGTTCGGGACGGCGATGGCTACACCTTC. This sequence encodes CASSVRDGDGYTF.

The chain links TRBV18 to TRBJ2-4; D gene ambiguous. Germline CDR1 is KGHSH and CDR2 is LQKENI. Trimming shortened V by 4 bases and J by 0 bases, and 16 bases separated the two germline ends. The CDR3 is made up of 17 amino acids. CDR3: CASSLVVGPKAKNIQYF. The CDR3 DNA follows: TGTGCCAGCTCACTGGTTGTGGGCCCTAAAGCCAAAAACATTCAGTACTTC.

This clonotype has a handful of counts. The rearrangement uses TRBV11-2 and TRBJ1-2; the D is unclear. This CDR3 comprises 13 residues. V was shortened by 3 bases and J by 4 bases, with 9 bases between the two germline ends. The germline CDR1 and CDR2 sequences are SGHAT and FQNNGV. CDR3 amino acids: CASSLAMGYGYTF. CDR3 nucleotides: TGTGCCAGCAGCTTGGCCATGGGCTATGGCTACACCTTC.

The rearrangement uses TRBV12-3 or TRBV12-4 and TRBJ2-5; 9 bases map to TRBD1. The junction had 5 bases not matched to a gene; V was cut back by 3 bases and J by 3 bases. The CDR3 covers 15 residues. CDR3: CASSFAGDREETQYF. CDR3 coding DNA: TGTGCCAGCAGTTTCGCGGGGGACAGGGAAGAGACCCAGTACTTC.

This clonotype was observed a handful of times. The chain combines TRBV25-1 with TRBJ1-4; 8 positions match TRBD1. The V segment lost 0 bases and the J segment 3 bases; nucleotides outside the gene matches: 3. Germline V CDR1 and CDR2: MGHDK, SYGVNS. The CDR3 loop spans 16 amino acids. CDR3 in amino acids: CASSEYWTGSNEKLFF. CDR3 in DNA: TGTGCCAGCAGTGAATACTGGACAGGGTCTAATGAAAAACTGTTTTTT.

This clonotype was recorded a few times. This sequence joins TRBV14 and TRBJ2-1; D is possibly TRBD1 or TRBD2 (5 bases each). The CDR3 sequence is 15 residues long. Germline CDR1 reads SGHDN; CDR2 reads FVKESK. Trimming left V 4 bases short and J 3 bases short, with 13 bases between. CDR3 DNA sequence: TGTGCCAGCAGCCGAACCGGGACCAGCTACAATGAGCAGTTCTTC. Residues: CASSRTGTSYNEQFF.

In DNA, the CDR3 is TGCAGCGTTGAAGTTTTGCCGAACACTGAAGCTTTCTTT. Its translation is CSVEVLPNTEAFF. The gene calls are TRBV29-1 and TRBJ1-1, with no clear D. The CDR3 is 13 residues long. V lost 1 base and J 1 base, leaving 7 bases between the germline ends. Germline-derived CDR1 and CDR2 are SQVTM and ANQGSEA.

The chain uses TRBV6-2 or TRBV6-3 and TRBJ1-2; the D is unclear. Per the germline V gene, CDR1 is MNHEY and CDR2 is SVGEGT. Trimming removed 1 base at V and 4 bases at J, with 10 bases between. This CDR3 comprises 14 residues. The CDR3 bases are TGTGCCAGCAGTTACTTAAAGAACAGCTATGGCTACACCTTC. It specifies CASSYLKNSYGYTF.

In regard to this clonotype: This could be a read error, since a much larger clone is one nucleotide away. The CDR3 bases are TGTGCCAGCAGTGAAGCCCCGGAGGCCCAGTACTTC. It specifies CASSEAPEAQYF. The rearrangement joins TRBV12-3 or TRBV12-4 to TRBJ2-5; D possibly corresponds to TRBD2 (5 bases). The V and J ends lost 5 bases and 9 bases respectively, with 13 bases between them. The CDR3 covers 12 residues.

The V gene is TRBV4-1, the J gene TRBJ2-1; D unclear. Per germline, CDR1 MGHRA and CDR2 YSYEKL. V was clipped by 0 bases and J by 5 bases, with 14 bases between them. This CDR3 has 16 amino acids. The CDR3 DNA sequence: TGCGCCAGCAGCCAAGATCTAGGGTCCTTCAACAATGAGCAGTTCTTC. This codes for CASSQDLGSFNNEQFF.